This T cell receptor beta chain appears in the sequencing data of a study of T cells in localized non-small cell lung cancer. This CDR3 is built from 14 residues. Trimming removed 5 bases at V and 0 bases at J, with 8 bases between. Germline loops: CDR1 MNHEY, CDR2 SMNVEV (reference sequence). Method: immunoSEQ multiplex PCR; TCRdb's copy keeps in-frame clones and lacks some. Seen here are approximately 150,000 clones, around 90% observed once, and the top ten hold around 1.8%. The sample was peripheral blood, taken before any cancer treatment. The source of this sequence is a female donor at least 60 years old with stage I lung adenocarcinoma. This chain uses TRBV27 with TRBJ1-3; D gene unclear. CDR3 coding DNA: TGTGCCAGCAGTAACCGAGGCTCTGGAAACACCATATATTTT. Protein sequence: CASSNRGSGNTIYF.